Below are 26 T cell receptor beta chains sequenced from a single sample in a study of shared clonotypes between healthy human individuals (dated by TCRdb to 2020 to 2021). Library preparation was by the immunoSEQ multiplex PCR assay. In TCRdb, the immuneACCESS table is reduced to in-frame sequences with V and J assigned. These tables do not hold every clone; where another copy was compared, an unresolved V gene accounts for under half, and the others remain unexplained. For this sample the table gives some 630,000 clones, of which approximately 96% were detected only once. About 0.12% of the sample is in the top ten clones. For the CD8 naive samples, CD45RO-negative cells were positively selected for CCR7, yielding a CD45RA+CCR7+ population from which TemRA cells were excluded. The sample was naive CD8+ T cells sorted from blood. The cell subset or site label for this specimen denotes: CD45RA+CCR7+. These receptor sequences come from a woman aged 25 to 39 in good health.

The V call is TRBV19, the J call TRBJ2-7; possibly TRBD2 for D (5 bases). The CDR3 is made up of 14 amino acids. Trimming pared 3 bases from V and 4 bases from J, leaving 13 bases between. Germline-derived CDR1 and CDR2 are LNHDA and SQIVND (reference sequence). CDR3: CASSMGLADYEQYF. DNA for the CDR3: TGTGCCAGTAGTATGGGTCTAGCAGATTACGAGCAGTACTTC.

The chain couples TRBV28 to TRBJ2-5; no reliable D call. This CDR3 comprises 16 residues. Germline CDR1 reads MDHEN; CDR2 reads SYDVKM. The ends were cut back, 4 bases at V and 5 bases at J, with 20 bases in the middle. The CDR3 region has the DNA TGTGCCAGCAGTTCCCCCCTCCTTCTAGGTCGGGAGACCCAGTACTTC. Translation: CASSSPLLLGRETQYF.

V is TRBV28 and J is TRBJ2-2; TRBD1 matches 8 bases. The CDR3 contains 15 residues. V lost 3 bases and J lost 4; bases outside the gene matches: 4. Germline V CDR1 and CDR2: MDHEN, SYDVKM. The CDR3 DNA reads TGTGCCAGCAGTTTTGCCAGGGGGCTCACCGGGGAGCTGTTTTTT. This translates into CASSFARGLTGELFF.

The chain has TRBV10-1 and TRBJ2-7; D may be TRBD2 (6 bases). Germline V gene lookup returns CDR1 WNHNN and CDR2 SYGVQD (reference sequence). Trimming shortened V by 6 bases and J by 5 bases, and 8 bases separated the two germline ends. The CDR3 runs to 11 residues. This CDR3 reads CASSTGDEQYF. The DNA of the CDR3 is TGCGCCAGCAGCACGGGAGACGAGCAGTACTTC.

The chain combines TRBV10-3 with TRBJ2-1; the D gene is possibly TRBD1 (6 bases). The length of the CDR3 is 13 residues. Germline-derived CDR1 and CDR2 are ENHRY and SYGVKD. The V end was cut by 9 bases, the J end by 5 bases, with 14 bases between. CDR3 amino acids: CAMGPGDHNEQFF. For the CDR3, the DNA is TGTGCCATGGGCCCAGGGGACCACAATGAGCAGTTCTTC.

This clone was counted once. The CDR3 protein is CASSFKGEGNTEAFF. The DNA of the CDR3 is TGTGCCAGCAGTTTTAAAGGAGAGGGGAACACTGAAGCTTTCTTT. V gene TRBV27 combines with J gene TRBJ1-1; D is undetermined. CDR3 length: 15 amino acids. Per the germline V gene, CDR1 is MNHEY and CDR2 is SMNVEV (reference sequence). V lost 3 bases, J lost 1 base, and 12 bases lay in between.

This sequence joins TRBV28 and TRBJ1-1; tentatively, D is TRBD1 (5 bases). Germline CDR1 and CDR2: MDHEN and SYDVKM. The CDR3 extends over 13 amino acids. Deletions cut 5 bases from V and 1 base from J, with 8 bases between. The CDR3 coding sequence is TGTGCCAGCAGTACTACAGGGAACACTGAAGCTTTCTTT. Translated: CASSTTGNTEAFF. The full variable domain, rest sourced from reference TRBV28 and TRBJ1-1, is DVKVTQSSRYLVKRTGEKVFLECVQDMDHENMFWYRQDPGLGLRLIYFSYDVKMKEKGDIPEGYSVSREKKERFSLILESASTNQTSMYLCASSTTGNTEAFFGQGTRLTVV.

As for this clone: The same CDR3 arises from other DNA sequences in this sample as well. The V call is TRBV5-4, the J call TRBJ1-1; D gene unclear. Germline CDR1 SGHNT, CDR2 YYREEE (reference sequence). The CDR3 length is 11 residues. V was cut by 0 bases and J by 3 bases, with 0 bases left in between. This CDR3 reads CASSLDTEAFF. In DNA form, the CDR3 reads TGTGCCAGCAGCTTGGACACTGAAGCTTTCTTT.

The gene calls are TRBV28 and TRBJ1-5, with a possible D match to TRBD1 (5 bases). The CDR3 is 14 residues long. Germline CDR1 reads MDHEN; CDR2 reads SYDVKM. Trimming stripped 6 bases from V and 4 bases from J, with 13 bases between. CDR3 DNA: TGTGCCAGCAGCCCCTCGGGGGGAAATCAGCCCCAGCATTTT. Protein sequence: CASSPSGGNQPQHF.

This chain connects TRBV4-1 to TRBJ2-5, with 14 bases aligning to TRBD2. The CDR3 is 18 amino acids. V trimming: 4 bases; J trimming: 7 bases; junction bases outside the gene matches: 14. Germline V gives CDR1 MGHRA, CDR2 YSYEKL. CDR3 loop: CASSRLPPGLAGAGTQYF. CDR3 nucleotide sequence: TGCGCCAGCAGCCGACTACCCCCGGGACTAGCGGGAGCGGGGACCCAGTACTTC.

The chain uses TRBV2 and TRBJ2-1, with no clear D. Germline V lookup: CDR1 SNHLY, CDR2 FYNNEI. The CDR3 sequence is 12 residues long. Trimming took off 8 bases at V and 7 bases at J, with 12 bases between the two ends. CDR3 sequence reads: CASHQRRNEQFF. DNA of the CDR3: TGTGCCAGCCACCAAAGGAGAAATGAGCAGTTCTTC.

The V call is TRBV6-6, the J call TRBJ2-7; 7 bases line up with TRBD1. The CDR3 totals 14 residues. V lost 2 bases, J lost 5 bases, and 6 bases stayed unmatched. Germline assignment: CDR1 MNHNY and CDR2 SVGAGI (reference sequence). CDR3 nucleotides: TGTGCCAGCAGTTACGTGACAGGGTACGACGAGCAGTACTTC. Encoded protein: CASSYVTGYDEQYF.

Here the CDR3 reads CASSPGGGYTEAFF. In DNA, the CDR3 is TGTGCCAGCAGCCCTGGGGGGGGGTACACTGAAGCTTTCTTT. J is TRBJ1-1 and V is TRBV11-2; weak D call: TRBD1 (5 bases). Germline V gives CDR1 SGHAT, CDR2 FQNNGV. The CDR3 runs 14 residues. The ends were cut back, 5 bases at V and 3 bases at J, with 13 bases in the middle.

The chain couples TRBV29-1 to TRBJ2-2, with 7 bases that match TRBD2. Looked up from germline, CDR1 is SQVTM and CDR2 is ANQGSEA. J lost 7 bases, V lost 7 bases, and 18 bases had no gene match. CDR3 length: 16 residues. The CDR3 DNA reads as TGCAGCGCTGGATCGGCGGGAGTTTATTCTATCGGGGAGCTGTTTTTT. It is translated as CSAGSAGVYSIGELFF.

This rearrangement joins TRBV2 to TRBJ2-7; D unclear. The V gene lost 2 bases and the J gene lost 0 bases, with 11 bases spanning the gap. Germline V gives CDR1 SNHLY, CDR2 FYNNEI. The CDR3 runs 15 residues. The CDR3 nucleotides are TGTGCCAGCAGTGAAAGGCAAGTAGCCTCCTACGAGCAGTACTTC. This translates into CASSERQVASYEQYF.

The V gene is TRBV7-3, the J gene TRBJ2-3; a weak D match, TRBD2 (5 bases). Germline V gene sequence: CDR1 SGHTA, CDR2 FQGTGA. This CDR3 contains 13 residues. V lost 3 bases to trimming and J lost 2 bases, with 6 bases between them. CDR3 sequence (DNA): TGTGCCAGCAGCTTTAGCGTCACAGATACGCAGTATTTT. Amino acids: CASSFSVTDTQYF.

The chain joins TRBV21-1 to TRBJ2-7; the table's D call, TRBD1, was not checked against the DNA. TRBV21-1 is recorded as a pseudogene. The CDR3 is made up of 17 amino acids. The DNA of the CDR3 is TGTGCCAGCAGCAAAGCGCGGGGGACAGGGGGACCGTACGAGCAGTACTTC. Protein sequence: CASSKARGTGGPYEQYF.

This chain uses TRBV29-1 with TRBJ1-1, with no clear D. Trimming took off 7 bases at V and 3 bases at J, with 12 bases between the two ends. From germline, CDR1 is SQVTM and CDR2 ANQGSEA. The CDR3 runs 12 residues. CDR3 sequence reads: CSAVTDYTEAFF. The CDR3 DNA sequence: TGCAGCGCCGTGACTGATTACACTGAAGCTTTCTTT.

The chain has TRBV7-9 and TRBJ2-5; 7 bases match TRBD2. This CDR3 contains 17 residues. Germline assignment: CDR1 SEHNR and CDR2 FQNEAQ (reference sequence). Trimming at V came to 2 bases and at J to 6 bases, leaving 15 bases not matched to a gene. The DNA for the CDR3 is TGTGCCAGCAGCTTATTTGGGTTTGAGGAGCGGGATCAGACCCAGTACTTC. This codes for CASSLFGFEERDQTQYF.

This rearrangement joins TRBV4-1 to TRBJ2-7; no reliable D call. Trimming left V 1 base short and J 3 bases short, with 7 bases between. Germline V CDR1 and CDR2: MGHRA, YSYEKL. The CDR3 is made up of 13 amino acids. The CDR3 coding sequence is TGCGCCAGCAGCCAAGTTCACGGCTACGAGCAGTACTTC. Translated, it gives CASSQVHGYEQYF.

J is TRBJ2-1 and V is TRBV6-1; 10 bases are a match to TRBD1. Trimming removed 6 bases from V and 5 bases from J; junction bases left unmatched: 7. CDR3 length equals 15 residues. The germline V gene encodes CDR1 MNHNS and CDR2 SASEGT. For the CDR3, the DNA is TGTGCCAGCAGGGCACCGGGACAGGGGCACAATGAGCAGTTCTTC. Amino acid sequence: CASRAPGQGHNEQFF.

This clone was seen once. This chain links TRBV4-2 with TRBJ2-1, with D possibly TRBD2 on 5 matching bases. Germline V gene sequence: CDR1 LGHNA, CDR2 YNFKEQ. The CDR3 consists of 15 residues. Trimming removed 0 bases from V and 7 bases from J, with 13 bases in between. CDR3 in amino acids: CASSQEEGSVNEQFF. DNA for the CDR3: TGTGCCAGCAGCCAAGAAGAGGGATCGGTGAATGAGCAGTTCTTC.

The chain has TRBV20-1 and TRBJ2-1; unclear D gene. CDR1 DFQATT and CDR2 SNEGSKA come from the germline V gene (reference sequence). There are 11 residues in the CDR3. Deletions cut 3 bases from V and 5 bases from J, with 5 bases between. The CDR3 protein is CSARGNNEQFF. In DNA form, the CDR3 reads TGCAGTGCTAGGGGGAACAATGAGCAGTTCTTC.

This clone was detected once. This rearrangement joins TRBV28 to TRBJ2-1, with unresolved D. There are 13 residues in the CDR3. V shed 6 bases and J shed 7 bases, with 13 bases lying between them. Germline assignment: CDR1 MDHEN and CDR2 SYDVKM. CDR3 sequence: CASSFSRENEQFF. Here the CDR3 DNA reads TGTGCCAGCAGCTTTTCCAGAGAAAATGAGCAGTTCTTC.

The chain is built from TRBV9 and TRBJ2-3, with 10 bases matching TRBD2. This CDR3 spans 16 amino acids. J gave up 3 bases and V 0 bases, and 4 bases lay outside the gene matches. Per germline, CDR1 SGDLS and CDR2 YYNGEE. CDR3 amino acids: CASSVGRTSGTDTQYF. The CDR3 region has the DNA TGTGCCAGCAGCGTAGGGAGGACTAGCGGTACAGATACGCAGTATTTT.

The chain combines TRBV13 with TRBJ1-4; D perhaps matches TRBD1 (5 bases). The V gene's germline CDR1 is PRHDT and CDR2 FYEKMQ (reference sequence). The CDR3 length is 14 residues. Trimming pared 2 bases from V and 6 bases from J, leaving 10 bases between. Written as DNA, the CDR3 is TGTGCCAGCAGCTTAAGGTGGGGGGATGAAAAACTGTTTTTT. Translation gives CASSLRWGDEKLFF.